The 31 T cell receptor beta chains reported below all come from one sample, sequenced in a study of CD8+ T cells in alopecia areata. Noted treatment: oral pan-JAK inhibitor, 5-10 mg twice daily. Once RNA had been extracted, it was reverse transcribed into cDNA to act as the sequencing template. The table came from immunoSEQ multiplex PCR; TCRdb's copy has only in-frame clones and leaves some out. The sample lists 60,000 to 90,000 clones; around 67% were seen once. Sequenced here: CD8+ T cells sorted from blood, sampled at week 24, from a patient treated with tofacitinib. The source of these receptors is a human donor with alopecia areata.

The gene calls are TRBV30 and TRBJ2-1, with 7 bases that match TRBD1. Per the germline V gene, CDR1 is GTSNPN and CDR2 is SVGIG (reference sequence). The CDR3 length is 15 residues. V trimming: 2 bases; J trimming: 0 bases; junction bases outside the gene matches: 4. The CDR3 DNA follows: TGTGCCTGGAGTACAGGGGTGAGCTCCTACAATGAGCAGTTCTTC. It translates to CAWSTGVSSYNEQFF.

This clone occurred a few times. The chain is built from TRBV27 and TRBJ2-7; TRBD1 agrees at 9 bases. J gave up 0 bases and V 4 bases, and 4 bases lay outside the gene matches. The CDR3 sequence is 15 residues long. Germline CDR1 and CDR2: MNHEY and SMNVEV (reference sequence). For the CDR3, the DNA is TGTGCCAGCAGTTCCGGGACAGGGAGCTCCTACGAGCAGTACTTC. Residues: CASSSGTGSSYEQYF.

This clone has only a few counts. This chain connects TRBV5-1 to TRBJ2-1, with no clear D. CDR1 and CDR2 (germline): SGHRS, YFSETQ. There are 13 residues in the CDR3. Trimming took 4 bases from V and 9 from J, leaving 14 bases between them. The CDR3 DNA is TGCGCCAGCAGCCCAAGTGACGGCGGTGAGCAGTTCTTC. Protein: CASSPSDGGEQFF.

This chain joins TRBV5-4 and TRBJ2-1, with unresolved D. Between the trimmed V and J ends, which lost 1 base and 2 bases, there was a span of 10 bases. The CDR3 is made up of 15 amino acids. The germline V gene has CDR1 SGHNT and CDR2 YYREEE (reference sequence). Here the CDR3 DNA reads TGTGCCAGCAGCTTGTTAGTGGCAGCCTACAATGAGCAGTTCTTC. Translated, it gives CASSLLVAAYNEQFF. Full variable domain (outside the CDR3, taken from reference TRBV5-4 and TRBJ2-1): ETGVTQSPTHLIKTRGQQVTLRCSSQSGHNTVSWYQQALGQGPQFIFQYYREEENGRGNFPPRFSGLQFPNYSSELNVNALELDDSALYLCASSLLVAAYNEQFFGPGTRLTVL.

This chain connects TRBV2 to TRBJ2-3; 9 nucleotides agree with TRBD2. CDR3 length equals 15 residues. With 6 bases clipped from V and 0 bases from J, the junction kept 4 bases outside the gene matches. Germline lookup yields CDR1 SNHLY and CDR2 FYNNEI. CDR3 coding DNA: TGTGCCAGCAGGTCTAGCGGGACTAGCACAGATACGCAGTATTTT. Translation gives CASRSSGTSTDTQYF.

This clone was observed a few times. This chain joins TRBV10-3 and TRBJ2-5, with D unresolved. V was cut by 1 base and J by 2 bases, with 8 bases left in between. CDR1 is ENHRY, CDR2 SYGVKD, per germline. CDR3 length: 14 amino acids. This chain's CDR3 is CAISELTAQETQYF. DNA of the CDR3: TGTGCCATCAGTGAGTTAACCGCACAAGAGACCCAGTACTTC.

DNA for the CDR3: TGTGCCAGCAGCCAGACGACTAGCGGGGCTTACGAGCAGTACTTC. Translated: CASSQTTSGAYEQYF. The chain couples TRBV7-2 to TRBJ2-7, with 11 nucleotides matching TRBD2. The CDR3 sequence is 15 residues long. From germline, CDR1 is SGHTA and CDR2 FQGNSA. After removal of 5 bases from V and 4 bases from J, the junction contained 7 bases not matched to a gene. Together with reference TRBV7-2 and TRBJ2-7, the CDR3 gives the full variable domain: GAGVSQSPSNKVTEKGKDVELRCDPISGHTALYWYRQSLGQGLEFLIYFQGNSAPDKSGLPSDRFSAERTGGSVSTLTIQRTQQEDSAVYLCASSQTTSGAYEQYFGPGTRLTVT.

The chain carries TRBV6-5 and TRBJ1-1; 8 bases agree with TRBD1. V shed 5 bases and J 1 base; nucleotides not matched to a gene: 0. The CDR3 contains 13 residues. Germline CDR1 reads MNHEY; CDR2 reads SVGAGI. The CDR3 bases are TGTGCCAGCAGTGGACAGGGGAACACTGAAGCTTTCTTT. Residues: CASSGQGNTEAFF.

Here the CDR3 reads CASSISSEAFF. The DNA of the CDR3 is TGTGCCAGTAGTATAAGCTCTGAAGCTTTCTTT. V is TRBV19 and J is TRBJ1-1, with D unclear. This CDR3 has 11 amino acids. Trimming pared 2 bases from V and 6 bases from J, leaving 4 bases between. Germline values: CDR1 LNHDA, CDR2 SQIVND (reference sequence).

This rearrangement joins TRBV29-1 to TRBJ2-7; 8 bases are shared with TRBD2. Germline CDR1 SQVTM, CDR2 ANQGSEA. With 4 bases clipped from V and 2 bases from J, the junction kept 7 bases outside the gene matches. The CDR3 has 14 amino acids. In DNA form, the CDR3 reads TGCAGCGTTGTGTCGGGGACTAGGACCTACGAGCAGTACTTC. Its translation: CSVVSGTRTYEQYF.

This chain uses TRBV7-6 with TRBJ2-7, with D possibly being TRBD2 (6 bases). There are 14 residues in the CDR3. V lost 4 bases and J 2 bases, leaving 12 bases between the germline ends. In germline, CDR1 is SGHVS, CDR2 FNYEAQ. The CDR3 DNA follows: TGTGCCAGCAGCTCCGCCGGGACTCCCTACGAGCAGTACTTC. Its protein product is CASSSAGTPYEQYF.

This clone was observed once. The chain combines TRBV4-3 with TRBJ2-7; D possibly corresponds to TRBD2 (6 bases). This CDR3 is built from 14 residues. Trimming took 2 bases from V and 6 from J, leaving 14 bases between them. Per the germline V gene, CDR1 is LGHNA and CDR2 is YSLEER. CDR3 residues: CASSQTRGTSEQYF. The CDR3 nucleotides read TGCGCCAGCAGCCAAACTCGCGGGACCAGCGAGCAGTACTTC.

The chain employs TRBV5-6 and TRBJ2-7, with 8 bases that match TRBD1. CDR3 size: 12 residues. The J segment lost 7 bases and the V segment lost 4 bases, leaving 4 bases of the junction unmatched. In germline, CDR1 is SGHDT, CDR2 YYEEEE. The CDR3 region has the DNA TGTGCCAGCAGCCGCGACAGGGGTGAGCAGTACTTC. Residues: CASSRDRGEQYF.

The chain has TRBV4-1 and TRBJ1-1, with 9 bases aligning to TRBD1. This CDR3 has 13 residues. Germline CDR1 is MGHRA and CDR2 is YSYEKL. Trimming at V came to 4 bases and at J to 5 bases, leaving 2 bases not matched to a gene. The CDR3 is CASSRGQGTEAFF. The CDR3 coding sequence is TGCGCCAGCAGCCGCGGACAGGGGACTGAAGCTTTCTTT.

The rearrangement links TRBV11-2 to TRBJ2-4, with 10 bases identical to TRBD1. The germline V gene encodes CDR1 SGHAT and CDR2 FQNNGV. V lost 5 bases, J lost 0 bases, and 7 bases stayed unmatched. The CDR3 is 17 residues long. The CDR3 DNA sequence: TGTGCCAGCAGCCAAGGGGGACAGGGGTTAGCCAAAAACATTCAGTACTTC. Amino acids: CASSQGGQGLAKNIQYF.

The rearrangement links TRBV27 to TRBJ1-5; possibly TRBD1 for D (5 bases). V lost 5 bases and J 4 bases, leaving 15 bases between the germline ends. The germline gives CDR1 MNHEY, CDR2 SMNVEV (reference sequence). This CDR3 region has 15 residues. CDR3 DNA sequence: TGTGCCAGCAGTCTCGACATGGGGCTTAATCAGCCCCAGCATTTT. This encodes CASSLDMGLNQPQHF.

The chain joins TRBV6-5 to TRBJ2-1; D remains unclear. This CDR3 region has 13 residues. The V gene's germline CDR1 is MNHEY and CDR2 SVGAGI. Trimming stripped 2 bases from V and 3 bases from J, with 5 bases between. This chain's CDR3 is CASSYLNYNEQFF. CDR3 bases: TGTGCCAGCAGTTACCTCAACTACAATGAGCAGTTCTTC.

J is TRBJ2-7 and V is TRBV13; D unclear. Germline CDR1 and CDR2: PRHDT and FYEKMQ (reference sequence). V lost 5 bases and J lost 6, with 8 bases in between. The CDR3 is made up of 11 amino acids. CDR3 sequence: CASSLDREQYF. The CDR3 bases are TGTGCCAGCAGCCTTGACCGCGAGCAGTACTTC.

The chain combines TRBV2 with TRBJ2-2; TRBD1 matches 8 bases. Germline-derived CDR1 and CDR2 are SNHLY and FYNNEI. The CDR3 is made up of 14 amino acids. V lost 11 bases and J lost 0; bases outside the gene matches: 5. The CDR3 DNA is TGTGCCTCCCAGGGGGCCCCGAACACCGGGGAGCTGTTTTTT. It translates to CASQGAPNTGELFF.

This chain uses TRBV27 with TRBJ2-1; 13 positions agree with TRBD2. Unmatched junction bases numbered 3, after V lost 5 bases and J lost 5 bases. The germline CDR1 and CDR2 sequences are MNHEY and SMNVEV (reference sequence). The CDR3 is 15 amino acids. This CDR3 is CASSIGTSGDNEQFF. In DNA, the CDR3 is TGTGCCAGCAGTATCGGGACTAGCGGGGACAATGAGCAGTTCTTC.

The chain has TRBV28 and TRBJ2-5; D may be TRBD2 (6 bases). CDR3 length: 18 amino acids. Trimming removed 6 bases from V and 5 bases from J, with 28 bases in between. Looked up from germline, CDR1 is MDHEN and CDR2 is SYDVKM. The CDR3 here is CASSSLSGVSAPGETQYF. CDR3 coding DNA: TGTGCCAGCAGCTCCCTTAGCGGAGTTTCAGCCCCCGGGGAGACCCAGTACTTC.

The chain links TRBV4-1 to TRBJ2-7; possibly TRBD1 for D (5 bases). Trimming took off 1 base at V and 2 bases at J, with 9 bases between the two ends. There are 14 residues in the CDR3. The germline gives CDR1 MGHRA, CDR2 YSYEKL. The DNA of the CDR3 is TGCGCCAGCAGCCAAGTGGGGCAGCCCTACGAGCAGTACTTC. Translating gives CASSQVGQPYEQYF.

The count of this clone is one. The gene calls are TRBV9 and TRBJ2-2; D is possibly TRBD2 (5 bases). There are 13 residues in the CDR3. V shed 4 bases and J shed 6 bases, with 10 bases lying between them. Germline CDR1 is SGDLS and CDR2 is YYNGEE. CDR3 residues: CASSSDGAGELFF. The CDR3 coding sequence is TGTGCCAGCAGCTCAGACGGGGCCGGGGAGCTGTTTTTT.

This chain connects TRBV6-5 to TRBJ1-1; 11 bases fit TRBD1. The germline V gene encodes CDR1 MNHEY and CDR2 SVGAGI. The CDR3 has 13 residues. J was trimmed by 3 bases and V by 10 bases; bases with no gene match: 4. The CDR3 DNA follows: TGTGCCACTGGGACAGGGGGAGACACTGAAGCTTTCTTT. As protein: CATGTGGDTEAFF.

The genes are TRBV4-3 and TRBJ2-7; TRBD1 might be the D (5 bases). In germline, CDR1 is LGHNA, CDR2 YSLEER. This CDR3 region has 16 residues. Trimming removed 4 bases from V and 5 bases from J, with 21 bases in between. The CDR3 DNA follows: TGCGCCAGCAGCCGAGACCTCGTGGGGCTTCTCAACGAGCAGTACTTC. Its translation is CASSRDLVGLLNEQYF.

Here the CDR3 reads CATRALSSYEQYF. The CDR3, as DNA: TGTGCCACCAGGGCCCTTAGCTCCTACGAGCAGTACTTC. The V and J genes are TRBV27 and TRBJ2-7; D might be TRBD1 (5 bases). The CDR3 extends over 13 amino acids. Per the germline V gene, CDR1 is MNHEY and CDR2 is SMNVEV (reference sequence). Trimming left V 10 bases short and J 0 bases short, with 13 bases between.

This clone was counted a few times. Other DNA sequences of this sample code for an identical CDR3. The rearrangement joins TRBV4-3 to TRBJ2-1; no clear D gene. Germline CDR1 reads LGHNA; CDR2 reads YSLEER. V dropped 0 bases and J dropped 0 bases, with 6 bases sitting between them. The CDR3 covers 15 residues. CDR3 coding DNA: TGCGCCAGCAGCCAAGACGGCGACTCCTACAATGAGCAGTTCTTC. Translating gives CASSQDGDSYNEQFF.

This chain joins TRBV5-1 and TRBJ2-1, with 8 bases lining up with TRBD2. V lost 2 bases to trimming and J lost 5 bases; unmatched junction nucleotides: 3. This CDR3 has 14 residues. In germline, CDR1 is SGHRS, CDR2 YFSETQ. The CDR3 region has the DNA TGCGCCAGCAGCTTCACGGGAGGGAACAATGAGCAGTTCTTC. Amino acids: CASSFTGGNNEQFF. The full variable domain, its missing parts supplied by reference TRBV5-1 and TRBJ2-1, is KAGVTQTPRYLIKTRGQQVTLSCSPISGHRSVSWYQQTPGQGLQFLFEYFSETQRNKGNFPGRFSGRQFSNSRSEMNVSTLELGDSALYLCASSFTGGNNEQFFGPGTRLTVL.

V and J are TRBV7-6 and TRBJ2-1; D may match TRBD1 or TRBD2 (6 bases each). This CDR3 comprises 15 residues. Germline V CDR1 and CDR2: SGHVS, FNYEAQ. Trimming pared 1 base from V and 7 bases from J, leaving 14 bases between. The CDR3 is CASSLEGGLRNEQFF. The CDR3 coding sequence is TGTGCCAGCAGCTTAGAGGGGGGCCTGCGGAATGAGCAGTTCTTC.

The rearrangement joins TRBV20-1 to TRBJ1-2; no clear D gene. Germline V lookup: CDR1 DFQATT, CDR2 SNEGSKA (reference sequence). The CDR3 is 10 amino acids. V lost 6 bases, J lost 3 bases, and 5 bases lay in between. CDR3 sequence reads: CSATDYGYTF. CDR3 coding DNA: TGCAGTGCGACGGACTATGGCTACACCTTC.

The V gene is TRBV11-3, the J gene TRBJ2-1; TRBD1 matches 9 bases. Germline CDR1 SGHNT, CDR2 YENEEA. This CDR3 has 13 residues. J was trimmed by 6 bases and V by 3 bases; bases with no gene match: 0. In nucleotides, the CDR3 is TGTGCCAGCAGCTTGACAGGGGGCAATGAGCAGTTCTTC. Its protein is CASSLTGGNEQFF.